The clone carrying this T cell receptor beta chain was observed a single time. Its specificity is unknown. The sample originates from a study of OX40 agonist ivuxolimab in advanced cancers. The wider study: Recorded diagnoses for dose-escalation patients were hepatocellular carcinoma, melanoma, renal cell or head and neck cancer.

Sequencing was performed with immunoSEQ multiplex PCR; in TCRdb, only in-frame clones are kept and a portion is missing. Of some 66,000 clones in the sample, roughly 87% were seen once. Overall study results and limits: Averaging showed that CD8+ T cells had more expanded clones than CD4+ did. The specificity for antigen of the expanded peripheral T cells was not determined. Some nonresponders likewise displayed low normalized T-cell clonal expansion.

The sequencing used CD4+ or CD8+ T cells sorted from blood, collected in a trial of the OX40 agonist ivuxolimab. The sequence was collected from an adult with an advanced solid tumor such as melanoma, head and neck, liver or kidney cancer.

As DNA, the CDR3 is TGTGCCATCAGTGGGACTAGCGCTCTCTCCTACAATGAGCAGTTCTTC. Its translation: CAISGTSALSYNEQFF. The rearrangement joins TRBV10-3 to TRBJ2-1; 9 bases align to TRBD2. The CDR3 totals 16 residues. Germline lookup yields CDR1 ENHRY and CDR2 SYGVKD. V was pared by 4 bases and J by 0 bases, with 4 bases of the junction left unmatched.